This section outlines one T cell receptor (beta chain) sequence together with its context. Its antigen target is currently unknown. Within one base of it there is no much larger clone, and no base qualities were kept. At the junction V is shortened by 6 bases and J by 5 bases; bases outside the gene matches: 7. CDR1 and CDR2 are read off the germline V gene as MDHEN and SYDVKM. Its CDR3 holds 14 amino acids, cysteine through phenylalanine. Only the CDR3 region is kept as DNA, spanning 42 bases read in frame from base 1. At study entry, adolescents were screened for latent tuberculosis infection by tuberculin skin test and QuantiFERON-TB GOLD In-Tube IGRA. Immunosequencing of unsorted cryopreserved PBMC covered, on average, approximately 100,000 T cells per clinical donor. Eleven high schools in the Worcester region of the Western Cape, South Africa, served as enrollment sites for adolescents aged 12 to 18 years. Some 10 M. tuberculosis-infected and around ten uninfected adolescents were selected with matching for age and sex. Adolescent PBMC were isolated from freshly drawn heparinized blood by density centrifugation and cryopreserved.

This record comes from a study of T cells in tuberculosis (dated by TCRdb to about 2018). About the investigation overall: The study combined CD1B tetramers and high-throughput TCR immunosequencing to characterize T cells specific for the mycobacterial lipid antigen glucose monomycolate (GMM). In a South African clinical cohort, IGRA-negative adolescents, IGRA-positive adolescents with latent tuberculosis and adults with active tuberculosis were compared, with about eleven people in each group. Study-level results and caveats: Active tuberculosis TCR-alpha repertoires showed smaller mean NN-distances to GMM-specific TCRs than IGRA-negative controls, suggesting clonal expansion of these TCRs. A classifier using the diverse GMM-specific repertoire reached approximately 89% accuracy (AUROC approximately 0.9), compared with approximately 70% accuracy using GEM motif frequencies. Clinical samples were selected based on which cryopreserved specimens were available, and the active tuberculosis cases were adults whereas the controls were adolescents. Smaller NN-distances were partly driven by shorter CDR3-alpha lengths in active tuberculosis patients, and statistical significance was not reached for the TCR-beta difference.

TCR libraries were generated with the immunoSEQ multiplex PCR assay, using TCR-beta and/or TCR-alpha/delta assays for each sample. The amplified TCR libraries were sequenced on the Illumina high-throughput platform. The study's own analysis went as follows. Clustering and dimensionality reduction relied on pairwise TCRdist distances among GMM-specific receptors from T cells that were either sorted ex vivo or expanded in vitro. Each clinical repertoire was assigned a mean NN-distance score, defined as the average TCRdist to the nearest 10% of tetramer-positive reference sequences. To compute GEM TCR motif frequency, the fraction of unique TCRs matching known GEM sequences by V/J usage and CDR3 length was calculated. Active tuberculosis was classified by linear discriminant analysis with leave-one-out cross-validation, implemented in scikit-learn. Imported from immuneACCESS, the table was reduced by TCRdb to in-frame sequences with V and J called. These copies leave out some clones; in studies compared against another copy, an unresolved V gene accounts for under half, and the cause of the remainder is not known. V and J calls plus clone size are reproduced from that table; the DNA served to infer D and trimming. A total of 35,000 to 45,000 clones appear in this sample, about 94% of them only once. About 1.8% of the sample belongs to the ten largest clones.

Sequencing was done on a sample of PBMCs. This TCR was sampled from a donor between 5 and 29 years old with latent tuberculosis or without tuberculosis infection. Some clones in this sample may be carry-over from other donors' samples. The rearranged chain carries TRBV28 and TRBJ2-3; TRBD1 fits 8 bases in the junction. The nucleotide sequence is given as TGTGCCAGCAGAAAGACAGGGGAAGAAGATACGCAGTATTTT. Protein translation: CASRKTGEEDTQYF. The CDR3, completed at both ends by the reference TRBV28 and TRBJ2-3 genes, gives the full variable domain DVKVTQSSRYLVKRTGEKVFLECVQDMDHENMFWYRQDPGLGLRLIYFSYDVKMKEKGDIPEGYSVSREKKERFSLILESASTNQTSMYLCASRKTGEEDTQYFGPGTRLTVL.